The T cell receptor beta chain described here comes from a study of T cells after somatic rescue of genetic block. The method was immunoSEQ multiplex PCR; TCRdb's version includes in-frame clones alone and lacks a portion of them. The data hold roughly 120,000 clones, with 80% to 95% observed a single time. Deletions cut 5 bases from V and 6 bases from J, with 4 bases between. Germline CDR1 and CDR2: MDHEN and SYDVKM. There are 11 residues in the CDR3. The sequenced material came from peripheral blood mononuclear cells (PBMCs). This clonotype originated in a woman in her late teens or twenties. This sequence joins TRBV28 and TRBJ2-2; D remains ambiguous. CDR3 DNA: TGTGCCAGCAGTAATCCCGGGGAGCTGTTTTTT. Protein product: CASSNPGELFF.